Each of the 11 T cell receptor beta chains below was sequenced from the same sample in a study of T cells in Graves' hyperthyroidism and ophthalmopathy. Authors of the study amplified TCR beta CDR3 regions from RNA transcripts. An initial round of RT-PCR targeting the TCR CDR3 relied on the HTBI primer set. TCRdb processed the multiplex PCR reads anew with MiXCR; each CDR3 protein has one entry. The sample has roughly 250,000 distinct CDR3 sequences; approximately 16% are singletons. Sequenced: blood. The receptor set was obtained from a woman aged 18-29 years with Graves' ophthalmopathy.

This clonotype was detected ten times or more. In DNA, the CDR3 is TGCGCCAGCACCACAGGGAATAATTCACCCCTCCACTTT. It encodes CASTTGNNSPLHF. The J gene is TRBJ1-6, the V gene TRBV5-1; tentative D call: TRBD1 (6 bases). V lost 6 bases and J lost 5, with 9 bases in between. CDR1 and CDR2 from the germline V gene are SGHRS and YFSETQ. This CDR3 contains 13 residues.

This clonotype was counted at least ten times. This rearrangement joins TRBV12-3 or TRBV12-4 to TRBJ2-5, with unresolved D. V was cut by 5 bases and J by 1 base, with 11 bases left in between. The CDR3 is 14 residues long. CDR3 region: CASSTSQFQETQYF. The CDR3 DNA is TGTGCCAGCAGTACATCCCAGTTCCAAGAGACCCAGTACTTC.

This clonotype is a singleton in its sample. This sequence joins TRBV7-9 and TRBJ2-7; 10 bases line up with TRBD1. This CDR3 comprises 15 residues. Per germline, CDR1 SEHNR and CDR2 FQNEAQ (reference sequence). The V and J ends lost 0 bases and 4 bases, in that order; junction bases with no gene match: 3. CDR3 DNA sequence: TGTGCCAGCAGCTTAGCGAGGACAGGGGGTTACGAGCAGTACTTC. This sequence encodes CASSLARTGGYEQYF.

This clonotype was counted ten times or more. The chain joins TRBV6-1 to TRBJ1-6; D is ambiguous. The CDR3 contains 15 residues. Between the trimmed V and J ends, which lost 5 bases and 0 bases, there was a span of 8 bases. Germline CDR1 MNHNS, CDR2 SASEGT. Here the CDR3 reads CASSRGSSYNSPLHF. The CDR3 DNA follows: TGTGCCAGCAGTCGTGGGAGCTCCTATAATTCACCCCTCCACTTT.

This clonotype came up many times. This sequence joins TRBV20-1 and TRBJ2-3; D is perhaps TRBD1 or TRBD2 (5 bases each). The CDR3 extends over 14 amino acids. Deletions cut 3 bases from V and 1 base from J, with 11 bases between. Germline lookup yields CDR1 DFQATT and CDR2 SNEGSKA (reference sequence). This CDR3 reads CSASRGGGTDTQYF. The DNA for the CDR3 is TGCAGTGCTAGCCGGGGCGGAGGCACAGATACGCAGTATTTT.

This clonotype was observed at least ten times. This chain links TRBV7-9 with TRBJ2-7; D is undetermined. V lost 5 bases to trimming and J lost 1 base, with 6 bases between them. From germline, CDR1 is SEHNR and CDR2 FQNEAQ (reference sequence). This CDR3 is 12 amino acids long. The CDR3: CASSLGSYEQYF. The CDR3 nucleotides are TGTGCCAGCAGCCTCGGATCCTACGAGCAGTACTTC.

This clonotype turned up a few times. The CDR3 protein is CATSRGSGPGGNEKLFF. The CDR3 nucleotides are TGTGCCACCAGCAGAGGGTCGGGACCGGGGGGAAATGAAAAACTGTTTTTT. The rearrangement uses TRBV15 and TRBJ1-4, with D possibly TRBD1 on 5 matching bases. Trimming removed 1 base from V and 5 bases from J, with 17 bases in between. The CDR3 contains 17 residues. CDR1 and CDR2 from the germline V gene are LNHNV and YYDKDF (reference sequence).

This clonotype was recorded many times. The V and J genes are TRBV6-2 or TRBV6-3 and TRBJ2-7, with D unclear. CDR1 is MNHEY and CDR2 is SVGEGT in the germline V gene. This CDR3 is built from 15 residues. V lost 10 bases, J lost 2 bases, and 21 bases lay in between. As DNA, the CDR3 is TGTGCCACCACTCCCATACGAGGCCCGACCTACGAGCAGTACTTC. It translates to CATTPIRGPTYEQYF.

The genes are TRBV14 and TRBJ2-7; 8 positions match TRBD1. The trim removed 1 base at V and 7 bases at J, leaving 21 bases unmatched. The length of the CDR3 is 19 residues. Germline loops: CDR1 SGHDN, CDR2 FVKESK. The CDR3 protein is CASSQVPGQGPLHYEEQYF. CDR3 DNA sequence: TGTGCCAGCAGCCAAGTCCCAGGACAGGGACCCCTCCACTACGAAGAGCAGTACTTC.

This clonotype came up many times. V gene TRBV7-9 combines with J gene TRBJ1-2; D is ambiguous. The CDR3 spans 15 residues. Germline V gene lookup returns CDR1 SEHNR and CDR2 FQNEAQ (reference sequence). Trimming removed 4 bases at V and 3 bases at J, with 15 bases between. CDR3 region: CASSYLKTPDYGYTF. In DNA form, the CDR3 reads TGTGCCAGCAGCTACCTAAAGACGCCCGACTATGGCTACACCTTC.

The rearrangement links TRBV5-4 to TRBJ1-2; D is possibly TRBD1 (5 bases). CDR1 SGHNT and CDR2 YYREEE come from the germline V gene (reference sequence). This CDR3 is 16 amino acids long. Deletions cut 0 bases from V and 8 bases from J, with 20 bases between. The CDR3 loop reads CASSLDTGRFNMGYTF. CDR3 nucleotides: TGTGCCAGCAGCTTGGACACAGGAAGGTTCAATATGGGCTACACCTTC.